The source of this T cell receptor beta chain is a study of immune reconstitution after stem cell transplant in scleroderma. By share, this clonotype counts as large. Looked up from germline, CDR1 is SQVTM and CDR2 is ANQGSEA. The CDR3 covers 15 residues. The V gene lost 6 bases and the J gene lost 5 bases, with 22 bases spanning the gap. TCRdb passed the RT-PCR reads through MiXCR, listing each CDR3 protein once. This table has 550 to 800 distinct CDR3 sequences, 7.7% appearing once. The source of this sequence is a male donor with systemic sclerosis. The chain couples TRBV29-1 to TRBJ2-5; D may be TRBD1 or TRBD2 (5 bases each). This sample was taken before or after autologous hematopoietic stem cell transplantation (not recorded which). The CDR3: CSVAVRGRYRETQYF. The CDR3 coding sequence is TGCAGCGTCGCAGTACGGGGCAGGTACCGGGAGACCCAGTACTTC.